One and the same sample provided the 14 T cell receptor beta chains below, sequenced in a study of blood T cell repertoires in COVID-19. Sequencing used immunoSEQ multiplex PCR; TCRdb keeps in-frame clones, though not all of them. The data contain 110,000 to 150,000 clones, 70% to 90% of them seen just once; the ten biggest clones take up about 4.5%. The sequenced sample was PBMCs or T cells enriched from blood (not recorded which). The receptors shown here come from a man in his fifties or sixties who had recovered from COVID-19.

The V and J genes are TRBV2 and TRBJ1-4, with 7 positions matching TRBD1. Germline V gives CDR1 SNHLY, CDR2 FYNNEI. The CDR3 sequence is 13 residues long. Trimming removed 11 bases from V and 5 bases from J; junction bases left unmatched: 8. In DNA form, the CDR3 reads TGTGCCGTTACCGGGACAGTGAATGAAAAACTGTTTTTT. It specifies CAVTGTVNEKLFF.

The chain joins TRBV30 to TRBJ2-4; D perhaps matches TRBD2 (6 bases). Germline V gene data show CDR1 as GTSNPN and CDR2 as SVGIG (reference sequence). V lost 2 bases to trimming and J lost 3 bases, with 14 bases between them. The CDR3 has 15 residues. CDR3 region: CAWSSGERYKNIQYF. The DNA of the CDR3 is TGTGCCTGGAGTTCGGGAGAGAGATACAAAAACATTCAGTACTTC.

This chain links TRBV19 with TRBJ1-2; D is undetermined. The CDR3 covers 16 residues. V was trimmed by 0 bases and J by 2 bases, leaving 13 bases between them. Germline assignment: CDR1 LNHDA and CDR2 SQIVND (reference sequence). In DNA, the CDR3 is TGTGCCAGTAGTATAGATAGGACGGGGTCAAACTATGGCTACACCTTC. It specifies CASSIDRTGSNYGYTF.

V and J are TRBV30 and TRBJ2-4; D perhaps matches TRBD2 (6 bases). This CDR3 has 11 residues. V shed 3 bases and J shed 8 bases, with 8 bases lying between them. The germline V gene has CDR1 GTSNPN and CDR2 SVGIG (reference sequence). The CDR3 sequence: CAWRPGDIQYF. CDR3 DNA: TGTGCCTGGAGACCGGGGGACATTCAGTACTTC.

The V gene is TRBV28, the J gene TRBJ1-5; D not certain. This CDR3 is 15 amino acids long. Germline V gene data show CDR1 as MDHEN and CDR2 as SYDVKM. V was clipped by 3 bases and J by 2 bases, with 11 bases between them. The CDR3 sequence: CASSFWGVGNQPQHF. CDR3 DNA sequence: TGTGCCAGCAGTTTTTGGGGAGTGGGCAATCAGCCCCAGCATTTT. The full variable domain, in which reference TRBV28 and TRBJ1-5 provide the parts outside the CDR3, is DVKVTQSSRYLVKRTGEKVFLECVQDMDHENMFWYRQDPGLGLRLIYFSYDVKMKEKGDIPEGYSVSREKKERFSLILESASTNQTSMYLCASSFWGVGNQPQHFGDGTRLSIL.

This clone was found once. The chain joins TRBV30 to TRBJ1-5; possibly TRBD1 for D (6 bases). The CDR3 consists of 13 residues. CDR1 is GTSNPN, CDR2 SVGIG, per germline (reference sequence). V lost 1 base and J lost 7, with 11 bases in between. The CDR3 coding sequence is TGTGCCTGGAGTGGAGGGGGAAGGCAGCCCCAGCATTTT. Its protein is CAWSGGGRQPQHF. Filled out from reference TRBV30 and TRBJ1-5, the complete variable domain reads SQTIHQWPATLVQPVGSPLSLECTVEGTSNPNLYWYRQAAGRGLQLLFYSVGIGQISSEVPQNLSASRPQDRQFILSSKKLLLSDSGFYLCAWSGGGRQPQHFGDGTRLSIL.

J is TRBJ2-1 and V is TRBV7-2, with a weak D call TRBD1 (5 bases). The germline V and J ends were trimmed by 3 bases and 6 bases, with 15 bases remaining between them. The CDR3 loop spans 15 amino acids. The germline V gene encodes CDR1 SGHTA and CDR2 FQGNSA. The CDR3 region has the DNA TGTGCCAGCAGCTTGGAGAGAGCAGGGCTCAATGAGCAGTTCTTC. Amino acids: CASSLERAGLNEQFF.

This sequence joins TRBV11-2 and TRBJ2-2; no clear D. The CDR3 is made up of 13 amino acids. CDR1 and CDR2 (germline): SGHAT, FQNNGV. Trimming stripped 9 bases from V and 1 base from J, with 9 bases between. CDR3 amino acids: CARHIENTGELFF. In DNA, the CDR3 is TGTGCCAGACACATCGAGAACACCGGGGAGCTGTTTTTT.

The rearrangement uses TRBV14 and TRBJ2-7; 7 positions match TRBD1. Trimming took 4 bases from V and 0 from J; bases not matched to a gene: 6. Germline assignment: CDR1 SGHDN and CDR2 FVKESK. CDR3 length: 15 residues. The CDR3 here is CASSPRQGSSYEQYF. In DNA, the CDR3 is TGTGCCAGCAGCCCGCGACAGGGAAGCTCCTACGAGCAGTACTTC.

The chain recombines TRBV7-9 with TRBJ1-4; possibly TRBD1 for D (5 bases). The germline V gene encodes CDR1 SEHNR and CDR2 FQNEAQ (reference sequence). The CDR3 loop spans 15 amino acids. Trimming removed 4 bases at V and 5 bases at J, with 14 bases between. The CDR3 is CASSSPQGMNEKLFF. As DNA, the CDR3 is TGTGCCAGCAGCTCCCCTCAGGGAATGAATGAAAAACTGTTTTTT.

V is TRBV18 and J is TRBJ1-2; D perhaps matches TRBD1 (6 bases). There are 17 residues in the CDR3. Per the germline V gene, CDR1 is KGHSH and CDR2 is LQKENI. V lost 3 bases and J lost 0, with 17 bases in between. The CDR3 is CASSPIGTGQANYGYTF. DNA of the CDR3: TGTGCCAGCTCACCCATTGGAACAGGGCAAGCTAACTATGGCTACACCTTC.

The chain joins TRBV18 to TRBJ1-5; 8 positions match TRBD1. The CDR3 loop spans 14 amino acids. Germline V gene lookup returns CDR1 KGHSH and CDR2 LQKENI. V shed 3 bases and J 7 bases; nucleotides not matched to a gene: 5. The CDR3 sequence is CASSPSGGEQPQHF. CDR3 nucleotides: TGTGCCAGCTCACCGTCAGGGGGCGAACAGCCCCAGCATTTT.

V is TRBV11-2 and J is TRBJ1-6; possibly TRBD1 for D (5 bases). The germline V and J ends were trimmed by 0 bases and 9 bases, with 18 bases remaining between them. Germline CDR1 reads SGHAT; CDR2 reads FQNNGV. The CDR3 totals 17 residues. CDR3 DNA sequence: TGTGCCAGCAGCTTAGACGGGGAGGGGACCTTTGGTTCACCCCTCCACTTT. Encoded protein: CASSLDGEGTFGSPLHF.

The chain carries TRBV5-1 and TRBJ2-7, with a possible D match to TRBD1 (6 bases). Trimming took off 5 bases at V and 5 bases at J, with 17 bases between the two ends. The CDR3 extends over 14 amino acids. Germline V lookup: CDR1 SGHRS, CDR2 YFSETQ. The CDR3 reads CASSLQGLLDEQYF. DNA for the CDR3: TGCGCCAGCAGTCTCCAGGGGCTTCTAGACGAGCAGTACTTC.